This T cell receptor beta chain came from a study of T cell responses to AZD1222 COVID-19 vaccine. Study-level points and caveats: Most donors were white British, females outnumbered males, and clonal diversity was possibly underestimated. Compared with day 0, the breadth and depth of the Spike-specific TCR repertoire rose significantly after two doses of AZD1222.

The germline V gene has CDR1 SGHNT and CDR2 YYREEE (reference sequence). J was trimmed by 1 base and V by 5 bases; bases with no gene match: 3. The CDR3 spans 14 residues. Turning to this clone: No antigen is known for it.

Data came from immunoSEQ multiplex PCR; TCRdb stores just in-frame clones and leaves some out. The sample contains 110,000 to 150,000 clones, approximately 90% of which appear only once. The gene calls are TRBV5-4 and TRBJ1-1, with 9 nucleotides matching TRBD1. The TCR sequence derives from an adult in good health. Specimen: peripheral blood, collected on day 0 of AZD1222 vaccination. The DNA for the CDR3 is TGTGCCAGCAGTAAGGACAGGGGGAACACTGAAGCTTTCTTT. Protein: CASSKDRGNTEAFF.